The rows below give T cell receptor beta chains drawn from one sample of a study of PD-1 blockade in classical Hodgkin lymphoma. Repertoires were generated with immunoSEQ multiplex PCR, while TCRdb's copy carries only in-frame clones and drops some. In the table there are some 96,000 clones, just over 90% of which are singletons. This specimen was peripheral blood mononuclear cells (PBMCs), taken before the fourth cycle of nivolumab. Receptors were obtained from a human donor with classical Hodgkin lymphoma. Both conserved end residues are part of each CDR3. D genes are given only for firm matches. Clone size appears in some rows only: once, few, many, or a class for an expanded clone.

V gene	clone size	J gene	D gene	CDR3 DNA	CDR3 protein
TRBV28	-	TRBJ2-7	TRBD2	TGTGCCAGCAGTTGGACTAGCGGGAGGTTTCGGTACGAGCAGTACTTC	CASSWTSGRFRYEQYF
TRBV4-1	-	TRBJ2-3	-	TGCGCCAGCAGCCGGTTCGGAGCCACAGATACGCAGTATTTT	CASSRFGATDTQYF
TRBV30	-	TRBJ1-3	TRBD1	TGTGCCTGGAGTGTACGGGACAGTCCTTTCTCTGGAAACACCATATATTTT	CAWSVRDSPFSGNTIYF
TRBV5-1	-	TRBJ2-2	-	TGCGCCAGCAGCCCCCGGAGCGGGGAGCTGTTTTTT	CASSPRSGELFF
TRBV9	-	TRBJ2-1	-	TGTGCCAGCAGCGTAAGCGGTACCCCCTACAATGAGCAGTTCTTC	CASSVSGTPYNEQFF
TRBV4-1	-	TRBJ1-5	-	TGCGCCAGCAGCCAAGAGCGCAGAGATGGGTTTGAAAATCAGCCCCAGCATTTT	CASSQERRDGFENQPQHF
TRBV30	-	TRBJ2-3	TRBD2	TGTGCACGTCGATCTGGGAGTAGCGGGACCACAGATACGCAGTATTTT	CARRSGSSGTTDTQYF
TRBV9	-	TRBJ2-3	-	TGTGCCAGCAGCGTAGACGGGGTCACAGATACGCAGTATTTT	CASSVDGVTDTQYF
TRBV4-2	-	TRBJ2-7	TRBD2	TGTGCCAGCAGCCAAGCTAGCGGGTTCGACGAGCAGTACTTC	CASSQASGFDEQYF
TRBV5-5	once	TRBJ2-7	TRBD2	TGTGCCAGCAGCTTGGGGCTAGCGGGAGAGTCCTACGAGCAGTACTTC	CASSLGLAGESYEQYF
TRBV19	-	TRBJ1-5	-	TGTGCCAGTAGTATCATGTATAGGGGGGGTCAGCCCCAGCATTTT	CASSIMYRGGQPQHF
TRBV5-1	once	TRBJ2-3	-	TGCGCCAGCAGCTTGGGGGGTTCAACCTTAGTCTTCCCAGATACGCAGTATTTT	CASSLGGSTLVFPDTQYF
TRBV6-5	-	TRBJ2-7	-	TGTGCCAGCAGTGCAACTATGGGGGGCTACGAGCAGTACTTC	CASSATMGGYEQYF
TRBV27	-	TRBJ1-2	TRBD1	TGTGCCAGCAGTTTTCAGGGGGCGAATAATGGCTACACCTTC	CASSFQGANNGYTF
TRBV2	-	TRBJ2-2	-	TGTGCCAGCGGGCGGGAAAGGGACACCGGGGAGCTGTTTTTT	CASGRERDTGELFF
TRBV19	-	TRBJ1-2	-	TGTGCCAGTAGCTGGGATATTGGGCGGTACTGTGGCTACACCTTC	CASSWDIGRYCGYTF
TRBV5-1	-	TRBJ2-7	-	TGCGCCAGCAGCCCAGGGGAGCCCTACGAGCAGTACTTC	CASSPGEPYEQYF
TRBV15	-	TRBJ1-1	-	TGTGCCACCAGCAGGGATGCCGGGAGCACTGAAGCTTTCTTT	CATSRDAGSTEAFF
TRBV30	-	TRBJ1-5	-	TGTGCCTGGAACTTGGTAGGCAATCAGCCCCAGCATTTT	CAWNLVGNQPQHF
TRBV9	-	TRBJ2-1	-	TGTGCCAGCAGCGTCGGATTGGGGTTGGACGGGCCCTACAATGAGCAGTTCTTC	CASSVGLGLDGPYNEQFF
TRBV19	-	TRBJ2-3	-	TGTGCCAGTAGTATTGCAGGGCGGTCAGATACGCAGTATTTT	CASSIAGRSDTQYF
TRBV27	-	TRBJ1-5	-	TGTGCCAGCAGTTCTACCAGGGGCCCGACGGGCAATCAGCCCCAGCATTTT	CASSSTRGPTGNQPQHF
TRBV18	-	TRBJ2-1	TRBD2	TGTGCCAGCTCACCTCTAGCGGGAGATCATGAGCAGTTCTTC	CASSPLAGDHEQFF
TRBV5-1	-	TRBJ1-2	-	TGCGCCAGCAGCCCGCAGGTAGCTAACTATGGCTACACCTTC	CASSPQVANYGYTF
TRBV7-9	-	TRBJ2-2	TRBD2	TGTGCCAGCAGCCAACGACTAGCGGGAACCGGGGAGCTGTTTTTT	CASSQRLAGTGELFF
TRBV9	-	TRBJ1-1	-	TGTGCCAGCAGCCTCGACGGTGAAGCTTTCTTT	CASSLDGEAFF
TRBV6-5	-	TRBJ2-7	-	TGTGCCAGCAGTTACAGTAACTACGAGCAGTACTTC	CASSYSNYEQYF
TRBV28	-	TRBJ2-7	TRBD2	TGTGCCAGCAGTCCCGGGACTAGCGGGAGAGGGTCCTACGAGCAGTACTTC	CASSPGTSGRGSYEQYF